The 28 T cell receptor beta chains in this list originate from one sample, sequenced in a study of Ad26.COV2.S vaccination and SARS-CoV-2 variants. TCRdb keeps only in-frame clones here, not all; method: immunoSEQ multiplex PCR. The top ten hold about 1.5% of the sample, which has fewer than 900,000 clones, around 92% seen once. Treatment noted: around 19 received Ad26.COV2.S at low or high dose, single or two shots; 5 received placebo; per-sample allocation not given. Day 63 after the first vaccine or placebo injection was the time point for sampling. The sample here was peripheral blood, taken in a trial of Ad26.COV2.S vaccine versus placebo. These receptor sequences come from a person between 18 and 59 years old who received the Ad26.COV2.S COVID-19 vaccine or a placebo.

V usage is TRBV5-1 and J usage is TRBJ1-1, with D possibly TRBD1 on 6 matching bases. Trimming stripped 0 bases from V and 0 bases from J, with 21 bases between. The V gene's germline CDR1 is SGHRS and CDR2 YFSETQ. There are 19 residues in the CDR3. The CDR3 nucleotides are TGCGCCAGCAGCTTGGCTCTCGGACAGAGCGTAAATTTGAACACTGAAGCTTTCTTT. Translating it yields CASSLALGQSVNLNTEAFF.

This clone was found once. The chain is built from TRBV7-2 and TRBJ2-7; 9 nucleotides align to TRBD2. There are 16 residues in the CDR3. Germline V CDR1 and CDR2: SGHTA, FQGNSA. Trimming cost V 6 bases and J 0 bases; bases outside gene matches: 9. For the CDR3, the DNA is TGTGCCAGCAGTGGGGCGGGAGGGTCATTCTCCTACGAGCAGTACTTC. This sequence encodes CASSGAGGSFSYEQYF.

This clone was seen once. This chain joins TRBV4-3 and TRBJ2-5, with D perhaps assigned TRBD1 or TRBD2 (5 bases each). Between the trimmed V and J ends, which lost 4 bases and 4 bases, there was a span of 13 bases. There are 14 residues in the CDR3. The germline V gene has CDR1 LGHNA and CDR2 YSLEER. The chain's CDR3 is CASSLSGGSETQYF. CDR3 in DNA: TGCGCCAGCAGCCTTAGTGGGGGTTCAGAGACCCAGTACTTC.

The chain recombines TRBV9 with TRBJ2-1; maybe TRBD2 (6 bases). The germline gives CDR1 SGDLS, CDR2 YYNGEE. Trimming shortened V by 0 bases and J by 6 bases, and 10 bases separated the two germline ends. The CDR3 is made up of 14 amino acids. The CDR3 sequence is CASSVGDLFNEQFF. The CDR3 region has the DNA TGTGCCAGCAGCGTAGGGGACTTATTCAATGAGCAGTTCTTC.

This clone was recorded a few times. The chain links TRBV3-1 (or the pseudogene TRBV3-2) to TRBJ2-7; 7 bases match TRBD1. The CDR3 is 16 residues long. Germline assignment: CDR1 LGHDT and CDR2 YNNKEL (reference sequence). Losses at the gene ends were 0 bases for V and 7 bases for J; bases not matched to a gene: 12. The CDR3 sequence: CASSQETGQKFGEQYF. CDR3 in DNA: TGTGCCAGCAGCCAAGAGACGGGACAGAAATTTGGAGAGCAGTACTTC.

The V gene is TRBV7-2, the J gene TRBJ1-1; D is uncertain. Between the trimmed V and J ends, which lost 0 bases and 7 bases, there was a span of 9 bases. This CDR3 spans 13 amino acids. Germline V CDR1 and CDR2: SGHTA, FQGNSA. This chain's CDR3 is CASSLAPMNEAFF. The CDR3 DNA sequence: TGTGCCAGCAGCTTAGCACCGATGAATGAAGCTTTCTTT.

The rearrangement uses TRBV9 and TRBJ2-2; D ambiguous. Germline assignment: CDR1 SGDLS and CDR2 YYNGEE. This CDR3 is 13 amino acids long. Trimming took off 3 bases at V and 7 bases at J, with 10 bases between the two ends. The CDR3 region is CASSAYSGGELFF. Here the CDR3 DNA reads TGTGCCAGCAGCGCCTACAGTGGCGGGGAGCTGTTTTTT.

The chain links TRBV29-1 to TRBJ1-1, with D unresolved. The CDR3 has 12 residues. V was trimmed by 3 bases and J by 0 bases, leaving 5 bases between them. Germline CDR1 and CDR2: SQVTM and ANQGSEA. CDR3 amino acids: CSVDRLNTEAFF. In DNA form, the CDR3 reads TGCAGCGTTGACAGATTGAACACTGAAGCTTTCTTT.

The chain employs TRBV21-1 and TRBJ1-2. TRBV21-1 is noted as a pseudogene. CDR3 length equals 13 residues. This chain's CDR3 is CASAKGGVHGYTF. CDR3 nucleotide sequence: TGTGCCAGCGCAAAAGGAGGGGTCCATGGCTACACCTTC.

The J gene is TRBJ2-3, the V gene TRBV11-2; a weak D match, TRBD2 (6 bases). The CDR3 covers 19 residues. CDR1 and CDR2 (germline): SGHAT, FQNNGV. V was trimmed by 3 bases and J by 0 bases, leaving 22 bases between them. CDR3 protein: CASSFRPSGGAPSTDTQYF. CDR3 DNA sequence: TGTGCCAGCAGCTTCCGCCCTTCCGGAGGGGCCCCTAGCACAGATACGCAGTATTTT. The entire variable domain, with the rest obtained from reference TRBV11-2 and TRBJ2-3, is as follows: EAGVAQSPRYKIIEKRQSVAFWCNPISGHATLYWYQQILGQGPKLLIQFQNNGVVDDSQLPKDRFSAERLKGVDSTLKIQPAKLEDSAVYLCASSFRPSGGAPSTDTQYFGPGTRLTVL.

The gene calls are TRBV7-9 and TRBJ2-7; either TRBD1 or TRBD2 may fit D (5 bases each). Germline V gene lookup returns CDR1 SEHNR and CDR2 FQNEAQ (reference sequence). This CDR3 spans 14 amino acids. Trimming stripped 4 bases from V and 1 base from J, with 11 bases between. This CDR3 reads CASSWGSGSYEQYF. The CDR3, as DNA: TGTGCCAGCAGCTGGGGGAGCGGTTCCTACGAGCAGTACTTC.

The gene calls are TRBV6-5 and TRBJ1-2, with D unclear. This CDR3 has 13 residues. The V and J ends lost 6 bases and 0 bases respectively, with 8 bases between them. CDR1 is MNHEY and CDR2 is SVGAGI in the germline V gene. The CDR3 sequence: CASSITANYGYTF. CDR3 DNA: TGTGCCAGCAGCATTACAGCTAACTATGGCTACACCTTC.

V and J are TRBV29-1 and TRBJ1-5; 8 nucleotides agree with TRBD1. J was trimmed by 6 bases and V by 5 bases; bases with no gene match: 6. The germline V gene encodes CDR1 SQVTM and CDR2 ANQGSEA. The CDR3 has 13 amino acids. For the CDR3, the DNA is TGCAGCGTTTTACAGGGGGTGGGTCAGCCCCAGCATTTT. It translates to CSVLQGVGQPQHF. The full variable domain, in which reference TRBV29-1 and TRBJ1-5 provide the parts outside the CDR3, is SAVISQKPSRDICQRGTSLTIQCQVDSQVTMMFWYRQQPGQSLTLIATANQGSEATYESGFVIDKFPISRPNLTFSTLTVSNMSPEDSSIYLCSVLQGVGQPQHFGDGTRLSIL.

This chain connects TRBV7-4 to TRBJ2-1; the match to TRBD1 covers 7 bases. J was trimmed by 1 base and V by 5 bases; bases with no gene match: 5. This CDR3 is 15 amino acids long. Germline V gene sequence: CDR1 SGHVT, CDR2 SQSDAQ. CDR3 region: CASSTRQGSYNEQFF. In DNA, the CDR3 is TGTGCCAGCAGCACGCGACAGGGTTCCTACAATGAGCAGTTCTTC.

The chain carries TRBV9 and TRBJ1-5, with D perhaps TRBD1 (5 bases). Looked up from germline, CDR1 is SGDLS and CDR2 is YYNGEE. The CDR3 spans 15 residues. V was pared by 0 bases and J by 3 bases, with 10 bases between. CDR3 amino acids: CASSVGGGDNQPQHF. Written as DNA, the CDR3 is TGTGCCAGCAGCGTAGGTGGAGGGGACAATCAGCCCCAGCATTTT.

The chain uses TRBV7-6 and TRBJ2-3; D gene uncertain. Germline CDR1 SGHVS, CDR2 FNYEAQ. This CDR3 has 12 residues. The V end was cut by 2 bases, the J end by 5 bases, with 5 bases between. CDR3 bases: TGTGCCAGCAGCTTACCTCTAGATACGCAGTATTTT. It yields the protein CASSLPLDTQYF.

About this clone: Different DNA sequences within this sample yield the same CDR3. The V gene is TRBV19, the J gene TRBJ2-3; possible D gene TRBD2, 5 bases. The CDR3 length is 14 residues. Trimming left V 1 base short and J 1 base short, with 6 bases between. Germline values: CDR1 LNHDA, CDR2 SQIVND (reference sequence). CDR3 in amino acids: CASSIVRGTDTQYF. The CDR3 coding sequence is TGTGCCAGTAGTATAGTGAGGGGCACAGATACGCAGTATTTT.

The chain links TRBV7-9 to TRBJ2-5; D may be TRBD1 (5 bases). V dropped 4 bases and J dropped 2 bases, with 20 bases sitting between them. The CDR3 consists of 17 residues. Germline lookup yields CDR1 SEHNR and CDR2 FQNEAQ (reference sequence). CDR3 DNA: TGTGCCAGCAGCTACCTTGGACAAAGACGTGTACAAGAGACCCAGTACTTC. Its translation is CASSYLGQRRVQETQYF.

This clone is a singleton in its sample. J is TRBJ1-1 and V is TRBV12-3 or TRBV12-4; D is perhaps TRBD1 (5 bases). CDR3 length equals 13 residues. V gave up 7 bases and J gave up 4 bases, with 13 bases separating them. This CDR3 reads CASTPGGTTEAFF. The DNA for the CDR3 is TGTGCCAGCACTCCGGGGGGGACCACTGAAGCTTTCTTT.

Comments on this clone: Other DNA sequences in the same sample also yield this CDR3. The rearrangement links TRBV30 to TRBJ2-7; D ambiguous. V was trimmed by 0 bases and J by 0 bases, leaving 3 bases between them. The CDR3 extends over 12 amino acids. Germline loops: CDR1 GTSNPN, CDR2 SVGIG (reference sequence). The CDR3 nucleotides are TGTGCCTGGAGTGTAAGCTCCTACGAGCAGTACTTC. Translation: CAWSVSSYEQYF.

The chain combines TRBV9 with TRBJ2-7; D gene unclear. Trimming left V 1 base short and J 5 bases short, with 16 bases between. CDR3 size: 15 residues. CDR1 is SGDLS and CDR2 is YYNGEE in the germline V gene. The CDR3 nucleotides read TGTGCCAGCAGCGTATCTCCGGGCGTGGTCGACGAGCAGTACTTC. This encodes CASSVSPGVVDEQYF.

This chain connects TRBV24-1 to TRBJ2-7; tentative D call: TRBD2 (5 bases). V lost 2 bases to trimming and J lost 1 base, with 8 bases between them. This CDR3 comprises 14 residues. CDR1 KGHDR and CDR2 SFDVKD come from the germline V gene. CDR3 residues: CATSDSRDSYEQYF. CDR3 nucleotides: TGTGCCACCAGTGATTCCCGGGATTCCTACGAGCAGTACTTC.

This chain connects TRBV27 to TRBJ1-1; D is perhaps TRBD1 (5 bases). This CDR3 comprises 13 residues. Trimming stripped 3 bases from V and 4 bases from J, with 9 bases between. Germline CDR1 reads MNHEY; CDR2 reads SMNVEV (reference sequence). As DNA, the CDR3 is TGTGCCAGCAGTTTGGCCAGGGCCACTGAAGCTTTCTTT. Protein product: CASSLARATEAFF.

This clone occurred a few times. The CDR3 bases are TGTGCCAGCAGTACCCGGGACAGGGTGCCAGATACGCAGTATTTT. Its translation: CASSTRDRVPDTQYF. The rearrangement links TRBV2 to TRBJ2-3; 9 positions agree with TRBD1. The CDR3 consists of 15 residues. The trim removed 5 bases at V and 4 bases at J, leaving 7 bases unmatched. CDR1 is SNHLY, CDR2 FYNNEI, per germline.

This clone was seen only a few times. The chain combines TRBV12-3 or TRBV12-4 with TRBJ1-2; D perhaps matches TRBD1 (6 bases). V was shortened by 6 bases and J by 8 bases, with 16 bases between the two germline ends. The CDR3 length is 13 residues. This CDR3 reads CASRFGGAGGYTF. The CDR3 DNA follows: TGTGCCAGCAGATTTGGGGGCGCCGGGGGCTACACCTTC.

This clone was counted a single time. The rearrangement links TRBV5-4 to TRBJ2-3; D unresolved. The CDR3 consists of 12 residues. Trimming left V 4 bases short and J 8 bases short, with 11 bases between. CDR1 and CDR2 from the germline V gene are SGHNT and YYREEE (reference sequence). The CDR3 loop reads CASSPQPPTQYF. Written as DNA, the CDR3 is TGTGCCAGCAGCCCCCAACCACCTACGCAGTATTTT.

CDR3 nucleotides: TGTGCCAGCAGCCAAGAGGGCTTTATTGCCCAGTACTTC. Translated, it gives CASSQEGFIAQYF. V gene TRBV3-1 (or the pseudogene TRBV3-2) combines with J gene TRBJ2-5; D not resolved. V lost 0 bases and J lost 9, with 11 bases in between. The germline V gene has CDR1 LGHDT and CDR2 YNNKEL (reference sequence). This CDR3 region has 13 residues.

The chain links TRBV6-1 to TRBJ1-5; D is ambiguous. V was shortened by 8 bases and J by 0 bases, with 11 bases between the two germline ends. CDR1 and CDR2 (germline): MNHNS, SASEGT. CDR3 length: 14 amino acids. This CDR3 is CASLRSYSNQPQHF. DNA for the CDR3: TGTGCCAGCCTCCGATCTTATAGCAATCAGCCCCAGCATTTT.